This T cell receptor (beta chain) originates from a study of shared clonotypes between healthy human individuals. CDR3 length: 14 residues. The V gene end was trimmed by 1 base and the J gene end by 4 bases; junction bases not matched to a gene: 3. Germline CDR1 MNHNY, CDR2 SVGAGI (reference sequence). HIV-negative, healthy adults without recent acute infections or vaccinations were the donors. The run depth of the assay was deep. Profiled with immunoSEQ multiplex PCR; TCRdb holds only in-frame clones, not every one. Counted here are 1.6 million or so clones, around 98.5% occurring once; the ten biggest clones make up approximately 0.4%.

The V call is TRBV6-6, the J call TRBJ2-5; 7 bases match TRBD2. This TCR came from a man aged 30 to 39 in good health. Material: naive CD4+ T cells sorted from blood. As to subset: CD45RA+ positively selected. CDR3: CASSYWGGTETQYF. CDR3 in DNA: TGTGCCAGCAGTTACTGGGGGGGTACAGAGACCCAGTACTTC.